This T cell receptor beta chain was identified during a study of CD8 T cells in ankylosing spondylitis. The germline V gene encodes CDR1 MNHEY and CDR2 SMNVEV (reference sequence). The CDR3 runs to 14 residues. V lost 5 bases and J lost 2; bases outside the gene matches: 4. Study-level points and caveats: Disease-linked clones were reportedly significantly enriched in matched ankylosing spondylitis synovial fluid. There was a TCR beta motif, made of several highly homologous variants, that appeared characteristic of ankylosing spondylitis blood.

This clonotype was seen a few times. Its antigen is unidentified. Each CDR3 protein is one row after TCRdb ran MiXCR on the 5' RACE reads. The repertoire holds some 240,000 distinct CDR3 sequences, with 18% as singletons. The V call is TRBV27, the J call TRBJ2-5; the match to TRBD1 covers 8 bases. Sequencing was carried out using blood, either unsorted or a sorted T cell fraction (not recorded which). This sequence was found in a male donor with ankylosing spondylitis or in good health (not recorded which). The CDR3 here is CASSVRGPQETQYF. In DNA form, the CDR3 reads TGTGCCAGCAGTGTCAGGGGGCCGCAAGAGACCCAGTACTTC.